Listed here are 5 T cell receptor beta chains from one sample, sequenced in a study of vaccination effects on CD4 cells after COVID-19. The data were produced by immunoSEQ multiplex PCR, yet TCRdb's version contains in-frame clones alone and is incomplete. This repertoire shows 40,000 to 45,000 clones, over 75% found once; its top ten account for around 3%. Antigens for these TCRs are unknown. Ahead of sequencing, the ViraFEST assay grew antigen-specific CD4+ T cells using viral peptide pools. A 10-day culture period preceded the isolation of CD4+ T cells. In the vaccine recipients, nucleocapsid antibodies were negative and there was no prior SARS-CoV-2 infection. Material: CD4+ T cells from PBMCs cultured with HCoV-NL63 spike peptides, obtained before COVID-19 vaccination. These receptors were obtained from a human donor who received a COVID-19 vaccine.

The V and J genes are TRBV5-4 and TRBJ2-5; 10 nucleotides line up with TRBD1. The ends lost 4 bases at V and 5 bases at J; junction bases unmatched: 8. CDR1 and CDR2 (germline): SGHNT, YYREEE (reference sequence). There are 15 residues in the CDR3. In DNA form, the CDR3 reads TGTGCCAGCAGCGTTCGGACAGGGGGAAGTGAGACCCAGTACTTC. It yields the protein CASSVRTGGSETQYF.

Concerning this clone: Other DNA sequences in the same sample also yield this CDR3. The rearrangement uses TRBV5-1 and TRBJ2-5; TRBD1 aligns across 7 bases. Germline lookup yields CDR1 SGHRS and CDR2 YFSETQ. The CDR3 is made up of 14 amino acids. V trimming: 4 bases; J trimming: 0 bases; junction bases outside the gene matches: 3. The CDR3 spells CASSQQGNQETQYF. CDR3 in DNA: TGCGCCAGCAGCCAACAGGGGAACCAAGAGACCCAGTACTTC.

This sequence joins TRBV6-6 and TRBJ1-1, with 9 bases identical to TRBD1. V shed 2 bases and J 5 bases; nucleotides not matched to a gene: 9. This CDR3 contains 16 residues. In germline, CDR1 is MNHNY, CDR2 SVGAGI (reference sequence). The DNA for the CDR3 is TGTGCCAGCAGTTACCCTTCACAGGGGGCAGGTACTGAAGCTTTCTTT. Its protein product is CASSYPSQGAGTEAFF.

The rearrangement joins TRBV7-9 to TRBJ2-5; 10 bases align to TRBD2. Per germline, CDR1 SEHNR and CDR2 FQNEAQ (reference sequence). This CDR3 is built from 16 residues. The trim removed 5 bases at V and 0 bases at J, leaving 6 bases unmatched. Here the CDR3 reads CASSPTSGAYQETQYF. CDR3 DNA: TGTGCCAGCAGCCCAACTAGCGGGGCCTACCAAGAGACCCAGTACTTC.

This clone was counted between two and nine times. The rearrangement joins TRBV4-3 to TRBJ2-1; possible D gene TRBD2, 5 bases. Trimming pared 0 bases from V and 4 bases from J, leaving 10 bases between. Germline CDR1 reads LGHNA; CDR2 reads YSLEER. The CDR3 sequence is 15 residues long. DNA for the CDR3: TGCGCCAGCAGCCAAGACGACCGGGGTTACAATGAGCAGTTCTTC. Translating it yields CASSQDDRGYNEQFF.